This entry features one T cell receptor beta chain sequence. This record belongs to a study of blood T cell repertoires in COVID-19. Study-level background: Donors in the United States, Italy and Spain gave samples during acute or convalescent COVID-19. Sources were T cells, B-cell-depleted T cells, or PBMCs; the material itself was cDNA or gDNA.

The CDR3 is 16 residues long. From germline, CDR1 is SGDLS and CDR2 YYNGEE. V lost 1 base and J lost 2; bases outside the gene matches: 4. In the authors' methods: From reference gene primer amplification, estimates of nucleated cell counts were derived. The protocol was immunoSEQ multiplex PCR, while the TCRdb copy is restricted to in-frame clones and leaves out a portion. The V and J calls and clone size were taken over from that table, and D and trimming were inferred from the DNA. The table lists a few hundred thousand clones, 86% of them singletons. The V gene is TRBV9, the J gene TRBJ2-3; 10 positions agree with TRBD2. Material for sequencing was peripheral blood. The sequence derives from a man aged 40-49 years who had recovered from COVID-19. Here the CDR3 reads CASSVLAGELTDTQYF. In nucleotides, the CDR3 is TGTGCCAGCAGCGTACTAGCGGGGGAGCTCACAGATACGCAGTATTTT.